Below, one T cell receptor beta chain is given with its context. This CDR3 is 11 amino acids long. V gave up 4 bases and J gave up 3 bases, with 7 bases separating them. CDR1 SQVTM and CDR2 ANQGSEA come from the germline V gene. Repertoires were generated with immunoSEQ multiplex PCR, while TCRdb's copy carries only in-frame clones and drops some. This table has about 80,000 clones, around four fifths appearing once. This sample was taken from a study of blood T cell repertoires in COVID-19. Study in general: Donors in the United States, Italy and Spain gave samples during acute or convalescent COVID-19.

This TCR was recovered from a man of 80 years or more with active or convalescent COVID-19. The sample was peripheral blood. V is TRBV29-1 and J is TRBJ2-7, with D uncertain. CDR3 bases: TGCAGCGTTGCCCACAGCTACGAGCAGTACTTC. Encoded protein: CSVAHSYEQYF.